These T cell receptor beta chains were read from a single sample in a study of neurological immune-mediated disorders. TCRdb passed the 5' RACE reads through MiXCR, listing each CDR3 protein once. The data contain about 38,000 distinct CDR3 sequences, approximately 5% of them singletons. The sample consisted of CD4+ T cells from blood. These receptors all stem from a man aged 18 to 30 in good health. Both conserved end residues are part of each CDR3. A D gene is named only where the DNA matches it firmly. Rows may omit the clone size; those that give it use once, few, many or a size class.

d_gene	j_gene	v_gene	abundance	CDR3aa	CDR3nt
.	TRBJ1-5	TRBV20-1	few	CSATQGSNQPQHF	TGCAGTGCTACGCAGGGTAGCAATCAGCCCCAGCATTTT
.	TRBJ1-2	TRBV10-3	few	CAISESGGAAYGYTF	TGTGCCATCAGTGAGTCGGGGGGGGCGGCCTATGGCTACACCTTC
.	TRBJ1-1	TRBV7-2	many	CASSLEATRNTEAFF	TGTGCCAGCAGCTTAGAAGCCACCCGGAACACTGAAGCTTTCTTT
.	TRBJ1-3	TRBV4-1	many	CASSQATLGPQGNTIYF	TGCGCCAGCAGCCAAGCTACACTTGGGCCTCAGGGAAACACCATATATTTT
.	TRBJ2-5	TRBV2	many	CASNSLGYQETQYF	TGTGCCAGCAATTCCCTGGGGTACCAAGAGACCCAGTACTTC
.	TRBJ2-5	TRBV7-2	many	CASTLGGGWETQYF	TGTGCCAGCACCTTAGGTGGGGGTTGGGAGACCCAGTACTTC
.	TRBJ1-2	TRBV10-2	many	CASSEEGANYGYTF	TGCGCCAGCAGTGAGGAGGGAGCTAACTATGGCTACACCTTC
.	TRBJ1-2	TRBV5-1	many	CASSHPDSHYGYTF	TGCGCCAGCAGCCACCCGGACAGCCACTATGGCTACACCTTC
.	TRBJ1-4	TRBV20-1	many	CSAPEGKGIEKLFF	TGCAGTGCTCCAGAGGGAAAAGGGATTGAAAAACTGTTTTTT
.	TRBJ2-3	TRBV12-5	many	CASGLRRDGSTDTQYF	TGTGCTAGTGGTTTGAGGAGGGATGGAAGCACAGATACGCAGTATTTT
TRBD1	TRBJ1-1	TRBV5-1	many	CASSLGNTGGTEAFF	TGCGCCAGCAGCTTGGGTAATACAGGGGGCACTGAAGCTTTCTTT
.	TRBJ2-7	TRBV7-9	.	CASIFGTPFEQYF	TGTGCCAGTATCTTCGGGACACCTTTTGAGCAGTACTTC
.	TRBJ2-7	TRBV20-1	many	CSARDGGTINEQYF	TGCAGTGCTAGAGACGGGGGCACCATAAACGAGCAGTACTTC